These T cell receptor beta chains were read from a single sample in a study of lymphopenia after photon versus proton radiotherapy. Some clones are missing from TCRdb's copy, which holds only in-frame ones; the method was immunoSEQ multiplex PCR. The data show 40,000 to 55,000 clones, around 90% seen once. The sequenced sample was peripheral blood, obtained from a patient treated with photon-based radiotherapy. The receptors stem from a woman aged 40-49 years with cholangiocarcinoma. Each CDR3 is given with its conserved first and last residue. Each record gives: D gene, J gene, V gene, clone size, CDR3 DNA, CDR3 protein. A D gene is named only where the DNA matches it firmly. Clone size, where shown, is once, few, many, or a class for clones that have expanded.

D gene: .
J gene: TRBJ1-1
V gene: TRBV28
clone size: .
CDR3 DNA: TGTGCCAGCAAGGCCGCTATCGCGGGAAACACTGAAGCTTTCTTT
CDR3 protein: CASKAAIAGNTEAFF

D gene: TRBD1
J gene: TRBJ1-2
V gene: TRBV2
clone size: few
CDR3 DNA: TGTGCCAGCAGTACCTCGTCAGGACAGGGTTATGGCTACACCTTC
CDR3 protein: CASSTSSGQGYGYTF

D gene: .
J gene: TRBJ1-5
V gene: TRBV10-3
clone size: once
CDR3 DNA: TGTGCCGCCGACCCCCAAGGGGGAGGCAATCAGCCCCAGCATTTT
CDR3 protein: CAADPQGGGNQPQHF

D gene: TRBD1
J gene: TRBJ2-1
V gene: TRBV9
clone size: .
CDR3 DNA: TGTGCCAGCAGCGCGAGGGGACAGGGGGCTTACAATGAGCAGTTCTTC
CDR3 protein: CASSARGQGAYNEQFF

D gene: .
J gene: TRBJ1-1
V gene: TRBV9
clone size: .
CDR3 DNA: TGTGCCAGCAGCGTAGACCCCAGGGCCAACACTGAAGCTTTCTTT
CDR3 protein: CASSVDPRANTEAFF

D gene: TRBD1
J gene: TRBJ1-6
V gene: TRBV5-6
clone size: .
CDR3 DNA: TGTGCCAGCAGCTCGACAGGGACGGGGTCACCCCTCCACTTT
CDR3 protein: CASSSTGTGSPLHF

D gene: .
J gene: TRBJ2-7
V gene: TRBV7-9
clone size: .
CDR3 DNA: TGTGCCAGCAGCCTCGAAAGCGGGTACTCCTACGAGCAGTACTTC
CDR3 protein: CASSLESGYSYEQYF

D gene: TRBD1
J gene: TRBJ2-1
V gene: TRBV29-1
clone size: .
CDR3 DNA: TGCAGCGTACCGAAGGGCGGGGACAGGGATGAGCAGTTCTTC
CDR3 protein: CSVPKGGDRDEQFF

D gene: .
J gene: TRBJ1-1
V gene: TRBV27
clone size: .
CDR3 DNA: TGTGCCAGCAGTCCGCGAGGATCTGGTACTGAAGCTTTCTTT
CDR3 protein: CASSPRGSGTEAFF

D gene: .
J gene: TRBJ1-6
V gene: TRBV19
clone size: few
CDR3 DNA: TGTGCCAGTAGTCTACCCCCGATCAATGGGGCACCCCTCCACTTT
CDR3 protein: CASSLPPINGAPLHF

D gene: .
J gene: TRBJ1-6
V gene: TRBV13
clone size: .
CDR3 DNA: TGTGCCAGCAGCTTACCGACAGATAATTCACCCCTCCACTTT
CDR3 protein: CASSLPTDNSPLHF

D gene: TRBD1
J gene: TRBJ1-4
V gene: TRBV14
clone size: .
CDR3 DNA: TGTGCCAGCAGCCCATTGACAGGGCGACTGTTTTTT
CDR3 protein: CASSPLTGRLFF

D gene: .
J gene: TRBJ1-1
V gene: TRBV29-1
clone size: once
CDR3 DNA: TGCAGCGTTGACTTACTGAACACTGAAGCTTTCTTT
CDR3 protein: CSVDLLNTEAFF

D gene: .
J gene: TRBJ2-2
V gene: TRBV19
clone size: .
CDR3 DNA: TGTGCCTCGCACCCGCCCAGGGGTTTCAACACCGGGGAGCTGTTTTTT
CDR3 protein: CASHPPRGFNTGELFF

D gene: .
J gene: TRBJ2-1
V gene: TRBV4-1
clone size: .
CDR3 DNA: TGCGCCAGCAGCCAAGGTCTCCTTGGAAATGAGCAGTTCTTC
CDR3 protein: CASSQGLLGNEQFF

D gene: .
J gene: TRBJ2-1
V gene: TRBV9
clone size: .
CDR3 DNA: TGTGCCAGCACCCGAGGGGGGCCCGGCAATGAGCAGTTCTTC
CDR3 protein: CASTRGGPGNEQFF

D gene: TRBD1
J gene: TRBJ1-1
V gene: TRBV7-3
clone size: once
CDR3 DNA: TGTGCCAGCAGATCCGGACAGGAGGGGACTGAAGCTTTCTTT
CDR3 protein: CASRSGQEGTEAFF

D gene: .
J gene: TRBJ1-5
V gene: TRBV27
clone size: .
CDR3 DNA: TGTGCCAGCAGTTTAACTCGGCCCGGCAATCAGCCCCAGCATTTT
CDR3 protein: CASSLTRPGNQPQHF

D gene: .
J gene: TRBJ2-7
V gene: TRBV4-3
clone size: .
CDR3 DNA: TGCGCCAGCAGCCAAGACAGGAACCCTAGGGAGCAGTACTTC
CDR3 protein: CASSQDRNPREQYF

D gene: .
J gene: TRBJ1-1
V gene: TRBV4-1
clone size: once
CDR3 DNA: TGCGCCAGCAGCTTCTCGACAGGCCCCCAAGATTTTAACACTGAAGCTTTCTTT
CDR3 protein: CASSFSTGPQDFNTEAFF

D gene: TRBD2
J gene: TRBJ2-3
V gene: TRBV7-3
clone size: .
CDR3 DNA: TGTGCCAGCAGCCCCGGATTGGGACTAGCGGGGGACCGGCTTCGCACAGATACGCAGTATTTT
CDR3 protein: CASSPGLGLAGDRLRTDTQYF

D gene: .
J gene: TRBJ2-3
V gene: TRBV5-1
clone size: .
CDR3 DNA: TGCGCCAGCAGCTTGGACGTTATAAGCACAGATACGCAGTATTTT
CDR3 protein: CASSLDVISTDTQYF

D gene: .
J gene: TRBJ1-1
V gene: TRBV6-5
clone size: .
CDR3 DNA: TGTGCCAGCAGCCCGACGGTGAACACTGAAGCTTTCTTT
CDR3 protein: CASSPTVNTEAFF

D gene: .
J gene: TRBJ1-2
V gene: TRBV6-1
clone size: .
CDR3 DNA: TGTGCCAGCATGACACTCCGCTGGGGCTACACCTTC
CDR3 protein: CASMTLRWGYTF

D gene: .
J gene: TRBJ2-5
V gene: TRBV7-9
clone size: .
CDR3 DNA: TGTGCCAGCAGCTTAGCCGGACGCCGGGAGACCCAGTACTTC
CDR3 protein: CASSLAGRRETQYF

D gene: .
J gene: TRBJ1-1
V gene: TRBV27
clone size: .
CDR3 DNA: TGTGCCAGCAGGGTGGACCTCCGGGCTGAAGCTTTCTTT
CDR3 protein: CASRVDLRAEAFF

D gene: TRBD1
J gene: TRBJ2-2
V gene: TRBV7-3
clone size: .
CDR3 DNA: TGTGCCAGCAGCACTAACCCGGACAGGGAAAGCGGGGAGCTGTTTTTT
CDR3 protein: CASSTNPDRESGELFF

D gene: .
J gene: TRBJ2-5
V gene: TRBV11-2
clone size: .
CDR3 DNA: TGTGCCAGCAGCTTAGTCCCAGGGTACCAAGAGACCCAGTACTTC
CDR3 protein: CASSLVPGYQETQYF

D gene: .
J gene: TRBJ1-2
V gene: TRBV6-6
clone size: .
CDR3 DNA: TGTGCCAGCAGTTACGGGGCAGGGGTTAACTATGGCTACACCTTC
CDR3 protein: CASSYGAGVNYGYTF

D gene: .
J gene: TRBJ2-7
V gene: TRBV7-9
clone size: .
CDR3 DNA: TGTGCCAGCAGCTTCGAACAGCTTAAGGACGAGCAGTACTTC
CDR3 protein: CASSFEQLKDEQYF

D gene: .
J gene: TRBJ1-1
V gene: TRBV11-1
clone size: .
CDR3 DNA: TGTGCCAGCAGCGAGGACAGAGGGATGGGCGAAGCTTTCTTT
CDR3 protein: CASSEDRGMGEAFF

D gene: .
J gene: TRBJ1-5
V gene: TRBV4-1
clone size: .
CDR3 DNA: TGCGCCAGCAGCCAAGATGAAATCAATCAGCCCCAGCATTTT
CDR3 protein: CASSQDEINQPQHF

D gene: .
J gene: TRBJ2-3
V gene: TRBV6-5
clone size: .
CDR3 DNA: TGTGCCAGCAGTTACCGGCAGATCAGGACAGATACGCAGTATTTT
CDR3 protein: CASSYRQIRTDTQYF

D gene: .
J gene: TRBJ1-2
V gene: TRBV28
clone size: .
CDR3 DNA: TGTGCCAGCAGTTTGCGGGACACTAACTATGGCTACACCTTC
CDR3 protein: CASSLRDTNYGYTF

D gene: .
J gene: TRBJ1-2
V gene: TRBV29-1
clone size: .
CDR3 DNA: TGCAGCGTTTTGGGGGAAAGGGATGGCTACACCTTC
CDR3 protein: CSVLGERDGYTF

D gene: TRBD1
J gene: TRBJ1-2
V gene: TRBV7-2
clone size: .
CDR3 DNA: TGTGCCAGCAGCCCGCGCCCCGGGACAGCGGATATATGGACCTTC
CDR3 protein: CASSPRPGTADIWTF

D gene: .
J gene: TRBJ1-1
V gene: TRBV6-6
clone size: once
CDR3 DNA: TGTGCCAGCAGTTACTCGAATCCAGGGAGGAACACTGAAGCTTTCTTT
CDR3 protein: CASSYSNPGRNTEAFF

D gene: TRBD2
J gene: TRBJ2-7
V gene: TRBV7-2
clone size: .
CDR3 DNA: TGTGCCAGCAGCTTCAACGGACTAGCGGATTACGAGCAGTACTTC
CDR3 protein: CASSFNGLADYEQYF

D gene: .
J gene: TRBJ2-5
V gene: TRBV27
clone size: .
CDR3 DNA: TGTGCCAGCAGTAATTTTAGGGTGGGGGAGACCCAGTACTTC
CDR3 protein: CASSNFRVGETQYF

D gene: .
J gene: TRBJ2-7
V gene: TRBV7-9
clone size: .
CDR3 DNA: TGTGCCAGCAGCCCGCGGCTAACCTACGAGCAGTACTTC
CDR3 protein: CASSPRLTYEQYF

D gene: .
J gene: TRBJ2-6
V gene: TRBV27
clone size: .
CDR3 DNA: TGTGCCACCCAGCGCTCTGGGGCCAACGTCCTGACTTTC
CDR3 protein: CATQRSGANVLTF

D gene: .
J gene: TRBJ2-1
V gene: TRBV7-9
clone size: .
CDR3 DNA: TGTGCCAGCAGCTTAGTTCTAAGCTCCTACAATGAGCAGTTCTTC
CDR3 protein: CASSLVLSSYNEQFF

D gene: TRBD2
J gene: TRBJ2-3
V gene: TRBV27
clone size: .
CDR3 DNA: TGTGCCAGCACCGAAGTGACGGGAGGGGGGCAGTATTTT
CDR3 protein: CASTEVTGGGQYF